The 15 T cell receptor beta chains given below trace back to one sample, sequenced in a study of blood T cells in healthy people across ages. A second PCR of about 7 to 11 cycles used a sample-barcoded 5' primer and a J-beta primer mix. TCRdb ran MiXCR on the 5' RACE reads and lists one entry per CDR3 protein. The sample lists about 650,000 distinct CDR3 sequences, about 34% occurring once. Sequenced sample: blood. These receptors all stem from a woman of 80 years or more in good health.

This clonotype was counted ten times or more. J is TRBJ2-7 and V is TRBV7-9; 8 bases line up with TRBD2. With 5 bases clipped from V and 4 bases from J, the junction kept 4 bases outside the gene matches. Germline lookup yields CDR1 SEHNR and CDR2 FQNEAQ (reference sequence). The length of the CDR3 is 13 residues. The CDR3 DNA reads TGTGCCAGCAGCGGTAGCGGGGATTACGAGCAGTACTTC. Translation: CASSGSGDYEQYF.

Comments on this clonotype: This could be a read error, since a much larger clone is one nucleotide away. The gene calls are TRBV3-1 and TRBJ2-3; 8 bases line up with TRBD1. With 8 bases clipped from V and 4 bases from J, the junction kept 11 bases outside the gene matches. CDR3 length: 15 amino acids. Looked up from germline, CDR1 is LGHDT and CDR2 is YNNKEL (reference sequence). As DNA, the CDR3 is TGTGCCAGCGGCTTCTCCGGACAGGGAGCAGATACGCAGTATTTT. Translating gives CASGFSGQGADTQYF.

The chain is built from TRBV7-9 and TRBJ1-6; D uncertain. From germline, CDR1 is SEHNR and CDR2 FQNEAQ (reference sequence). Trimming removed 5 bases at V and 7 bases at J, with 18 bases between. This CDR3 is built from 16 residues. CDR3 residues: CASSQDSGAVNSPLHF. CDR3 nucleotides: TGTGCCAGCAGCCAAGACTCGGGCGCGGTAAATTCACCCCTCCACTTT.

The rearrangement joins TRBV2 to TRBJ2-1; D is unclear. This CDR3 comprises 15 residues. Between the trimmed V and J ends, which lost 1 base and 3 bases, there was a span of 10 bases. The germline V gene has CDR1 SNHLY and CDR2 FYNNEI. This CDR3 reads CASSEGSLIYNEQFF. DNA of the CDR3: TGTGCCAGCAGTGAAGGTAGCTTAATCTACAATGAGCAGTTCTTC.

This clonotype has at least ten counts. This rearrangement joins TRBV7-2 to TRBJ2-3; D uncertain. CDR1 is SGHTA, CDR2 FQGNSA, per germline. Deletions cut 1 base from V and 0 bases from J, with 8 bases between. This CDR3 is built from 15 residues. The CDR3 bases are TGTGCCAGCAGCTTAGTAGGGAAAAGCACAGATACGCAGTATTTT. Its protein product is CASSLVGKSTDTQYF.

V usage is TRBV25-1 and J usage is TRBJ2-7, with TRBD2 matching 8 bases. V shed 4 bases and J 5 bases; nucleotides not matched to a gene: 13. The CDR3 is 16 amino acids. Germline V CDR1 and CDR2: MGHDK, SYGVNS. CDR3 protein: CASSGVLAGGYHEQYF. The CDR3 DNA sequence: TGTGCCAGCAGTGGGGTCTTGGCGGGAGGATACCACGAGCAGTACTTC.

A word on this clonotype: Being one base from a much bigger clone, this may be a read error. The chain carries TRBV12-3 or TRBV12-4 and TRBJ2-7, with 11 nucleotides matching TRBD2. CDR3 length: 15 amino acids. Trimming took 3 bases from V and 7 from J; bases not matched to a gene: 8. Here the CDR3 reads CASSFSGGVLDEQYF. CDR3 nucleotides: TGTGCCAGCAGTTTTAGCGGGGGGGTCTTGGATGAGCAGTACTTC.

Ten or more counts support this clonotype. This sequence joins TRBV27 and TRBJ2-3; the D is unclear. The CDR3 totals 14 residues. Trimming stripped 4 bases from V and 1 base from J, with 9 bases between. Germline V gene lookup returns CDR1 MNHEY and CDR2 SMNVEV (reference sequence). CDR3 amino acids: CASSSGTGTDTQYF. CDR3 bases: TGTGCCAGCAGTTCCGGTACCGGCACAGATACGCAGTATTTT.

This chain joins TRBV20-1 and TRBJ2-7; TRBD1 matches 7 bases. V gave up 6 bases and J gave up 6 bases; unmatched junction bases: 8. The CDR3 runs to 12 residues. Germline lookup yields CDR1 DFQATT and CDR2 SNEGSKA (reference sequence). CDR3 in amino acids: CSARQTGFEQYF. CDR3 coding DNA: TGCAGTGCCAGACAGACAGGGTTCGAGCAGTACTTC.

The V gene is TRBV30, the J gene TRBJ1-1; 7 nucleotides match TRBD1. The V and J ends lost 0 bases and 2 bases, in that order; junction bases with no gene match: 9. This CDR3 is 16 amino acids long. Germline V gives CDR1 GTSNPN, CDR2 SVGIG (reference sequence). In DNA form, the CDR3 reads TGTGCCTGGAGTGTACGTCCAGGGGGATTTAACACTGAAGCTTTCTTT. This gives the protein CAWSVRPGGFNTEAFF.

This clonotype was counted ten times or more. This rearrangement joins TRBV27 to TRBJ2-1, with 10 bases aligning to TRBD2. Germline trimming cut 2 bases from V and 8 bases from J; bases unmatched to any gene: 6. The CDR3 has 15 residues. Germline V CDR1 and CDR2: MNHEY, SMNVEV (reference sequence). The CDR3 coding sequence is TGTGCCAGCAGTTTAAGAAGCGGGGGGGTTCATGAGCAGTTCTTC. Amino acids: CASSLRSGGVHEQFF.

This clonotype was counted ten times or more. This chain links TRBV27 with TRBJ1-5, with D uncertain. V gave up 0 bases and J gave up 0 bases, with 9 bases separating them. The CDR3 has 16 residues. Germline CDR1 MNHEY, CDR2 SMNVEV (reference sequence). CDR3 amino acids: CASSLSGVSSNQPQHF. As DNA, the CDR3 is TGTGCCAGCAGTTTATCGGGAGTGTCTAGCAATCAGCCCCAGCATTTT.

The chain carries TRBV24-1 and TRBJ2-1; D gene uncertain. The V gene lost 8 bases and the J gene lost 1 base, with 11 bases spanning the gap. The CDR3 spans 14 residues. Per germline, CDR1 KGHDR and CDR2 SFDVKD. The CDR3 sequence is CATTSGGSYNEQFF. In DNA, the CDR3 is TGTGCCACCACATCGGGCGGTTCCTACAATGAGCAGTTCTTC.

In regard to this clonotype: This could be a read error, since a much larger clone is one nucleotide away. DNA for the CDR3: TGTGCCAGCAGCCCAGGGGAGGGCACTCAGCACTTC. It is translated as CASSPGEGTQHF. The chain links TRBV9 to TRBJ2-4; D may be TRBD2 (7 bases). Germline loops: CDR1 SGDLS, CDR2 YYNGEE. CDR3 length equals 12 residues.

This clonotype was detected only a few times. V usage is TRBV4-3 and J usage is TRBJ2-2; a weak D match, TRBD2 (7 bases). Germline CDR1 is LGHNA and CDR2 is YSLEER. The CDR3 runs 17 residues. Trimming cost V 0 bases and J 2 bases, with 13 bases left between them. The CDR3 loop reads CASSQEGGLVNTGELFF. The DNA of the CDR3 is TGCGCCAGCAGCCAAGAGGGGGGGCTAGTTAACACCGGGGAGCTGTTTTTT.